The clone carrying this T cell receptor (beta chain) occurred a few times. Its specificity is not known. TCRbeta library preparation incorporated unique molecular identifiers. TCRdb re-called the PCR reads through MiXCR, storing one row per CDR3 protein. Among some 600,000 distinct CDR3 sequences, 13% were seen once, and the ten largest hold over 2%. The entry originates in a study of T-cell reconstitution after alpha-beta-depleted transplantation in children. Study-wide results and limits: For some patients, TCRbeta diversity was high at day 60 because of recipient T cells and thymic progenitors that survived. Alpha-beta T cells about two months after transplant reportedly derived from several hundred expanded graft clones.

CDR3 length: 16 amino acids. The ends lost 4 bases at V and 0 bases at J; junction bases unmatched: 9. The germline CDR1 and CDR2 sequences are LGHNA and YNFKEQ. V and J are TRBV4-2 and TRBJ2-7; 7 bases map to TRBD1. The clonotype comes from a male patient younger than 18 who had a stem cell transplant for acute myeloid leukemia, so the T cells may come from the graft donor. The material sequenced was PBMCs, mostly from graft donor cells, taken 360 days after TCRalphabeta/CD19-depleted stem cell transplant. In DNA, the CDR3 is TGTGCCAGCAGCCCCTCAGGGACAGTCCTCTCCTACGAGCAGTACTTC. It is translated as CASSPSGTVLSYEQYF.